These 18 T cell receptor beta chains were sequenced from one sample in a study of graft-versus-host responses after intestinal transplantation. Which antigens these TCRs recognize remains unknown. Some clones are missing from TCRdb's copy, which holds only in-frame ones; the method was immunoSEQ multiplex PCR. The sample has 80,000 to 90,000 clones, roughly 92% seen once. Sequencing was performed on unstimulated CD4+ T cells sorted from spleen or lymph node cells, taken before intestinal transplant. These receptor sequences come from a human donor who received an intestinal transplant.

The chain couples TRBV18 to TRBJ2-1; D ambiguous. CDR3 length: 14 residues. The V end lost 0 bases, the J end lost 7 bases, and 10 bases lay between the germline ends. Germline V gene lookup returns CDR1 KGHSH and CDR2 LQKENI. Written as DNA, the CDR3 is TGTGCCAGCTCACCACCGGAGACCCAAAATGAGCAGTTCTTC. Its protein is CASSPPETQNEQFF.

V is TRBV7-2 and J is TRBJ1-1; D remains ambiguous. V was shortened by 4 bases and J by 3 bases, with 3 bases between the two germline ends. Germline assignment: CDR1 SGHTA and CDR2 FQGNSA. The CDR3 has 11 residues. CDR3 coding DNA: TGTGCCAGCAGCTGGGACACTGAAGCTTTCTTT. Encoded protein: CASSWDTEAFF.

The V call is TRBV28, the J call TRBJ2-1, with a tentative D call TRBD2 (5 bases). CDR1 MDHEN and CDR2 SYDVKM come from the germline V gene. This CDR3 comprises 15 residues. V was shortened by 4 bases and J by 7 bases, with 17 bases between the two germline ends. For the CDR3, the DNA is TGTGCCAGCAGTTCCAGCGGACTTAAGACTAATGAGCAGTTCTTC. Its translation is CASSSSGLKTNEQFF.

The chain recombines TRBV28 with TRBJ2-1; 16 positions match TRBD2. Germline CDR1 reads MDHEN; CDR2 reads SYDVKM. V dropped 7 bases and J dropped 7; count of bases not matched to a gene: 7. This CDR3 spans 16 amino acids. The CDR3 region is CASTQPGLAGGNEQFF. The CDR3 DNA sequence: TGTGCCAGCACCCAACCGGGACTAGCGGGAGGGAATGAGCAGTTCTTC.

This chain joins TRBV5-1 and TRBJ1-2; TRBD1 matches 7 bases. Looked up from germline, CDR1 is SGHRS and CDR2 is YFSETQ. V shed 2 bases, J shed 5 bases, and the junction held 9 bases outside the gene matches. The length of the CDR3 is 15 residues. DNA of the CDR3: TGCGCCAGCAGCTTTACAGGGGCCGGAGCTTATGGCTACACCTTC. Residues: CASSFTGAGAYGYTF. Full variable domain (outside the CDR3, taken from reference TRBV5-1 and TRBJ1-2): KAGVTQTPRYLIKTRGQQVTLSCSPISGHRSVSWYQQTPGQGLQFLFEYFSETQRNKGNFPGRFSGRQFSNSRSEMNVSTLELGDSALYLCASSFTGAGAYGYTFGSGTRLTVV.

The chain employs TRBV11-1 and TRBJ2-1, with 8 bases identical to TRBD1. Germline CDR1 reads SGHAT; CDR2 reads FQDESV (reference sequence). The V gene end was trimmed by 1 base and the J gene end by 5 bases; junction bases not matched to a gene: 4. The CDR3 is 15 amino acids. CDR3: CASSLGQGLNNEQFF. CDR3 bases: TGTGCCAGCAGCTTAGGACAGGGGCTTAACAATGAGCAGTTCTTC. Using reference TRBV11-1 and TRBJ2-1 for the parts outside the CDR3, the full variable domain is EAEVAQSPRYKITEKSQAVAFWCDPISGHATLYWYRQILGQGPELLVQFQDESVVDDSQLPKDRFSAERLKGVDSTLKIQPAELGDSAMYLCASSLGQGLNNEQFFGPGTRLTVL.

This sequence joins TRBV4-2 and TRBJ2-7, with 7 bases identical to TRBD2. The CDR3 is 17 residues long. With V trimmed by 0 bases and J by 1 base, 9 bases remained unmatched. Germline V gives CDR1 LGHNA, CDR2 YNFKEQ. CDR3 bases: TGTGCCAGCAGCCAAGAAAATCCCGGACTAGTTTCCTACGAGCAGTACTTC. This codes for CASSQENPGLVSYEQYF.

The chain carries TRBV4-1 and TRBJ1-1; perhaps TRBD1 as D (6 bases). The CDR3 length is 15 residues. Trimming pared 2 bases from V and 0 bases from J, leaving 10 bases between. The germline V gene has CDR1 MGHRA and CDR2 YSYEKL. The CDR3 DNA sequence: TGCGCCAGCAGCCAAAAAGGACAGATGAACACTGAAGCTTTCTTT. Translated, it gives CASSQKGQMNTEAFF.

The chain couples TRBV11-2 to TRBJ1-1; D call uncertain. This CDR3 has 17 amino acids. V lost 1 base and J 0 bases, leaving 15 bases between the germline ends. The V gene's germline CDR1 is SGHAT and CDR2 FQNNGV. The CDR3, as DNA: TGTGCCAGCAGCTTAGGATTCCTGATCGGTCTGAACACTGAAGCTTTCTTT. It specifies CASSLGFLIGLNTEAFF.

The chain is built from TRBV6-5 and TRBJ2-3, with TRBD2 matching 8 bases. This CDR3 is 14 amino acids long. The V and J ends lost 6 bases and 2 bases, in that order; junction bases with no gene match: 4. Germline V gene data show CDR1 as MNHEY and CDR2 as SVGAGI. CDR3: CASRVAGTTDTQYF. The CDR3 DNA is TGTGCCAGCAGGGTAGCGGGAACCACAGATACGCAGTATTTT.

This clone was counted a few times. The chain employs TRBV28 and TRBJ1-4; tentative D call: TRBD1 (5 bases). CDR1 and CDR2 from the germline V gene are MDHEN and SYDVKM. V lost 3 bases to trimming and J lost 0 bases, with 8 bases between them. The CDR3 sequence is 15 residues long. The chain's CDR3 is CASSLAGATNEKLFF. The CDR3 nucleotides read TGTGCCAGCAGTTTGGCGGGGGCAACTAATGAAAAACTGTTTTTT.

The V gene is TRBV15, the J gene TRBJ2-7; D is tentatively TRBD1 or TRBD2 (6 bases each). V was shortened by 0 bases and J by 1 base, with 10 bases between the two germline ends. The CDR3 is made up of 15 amino acids. Germline V gene lookup returns CDR1 LNHNV and CDR2 YYDKDF (reference sequence). CDR3 residues: CATSREGGASYEQYF. CDR3 sequence (DNA): TGTGCCACCAGCAGAGAGGGGGGCGCGTCCTACGAGCAGTACTTC.

The chain is built from TRBV27 and TRBJ1-1; D is uncertain. Germline V gene data show CDR1 as MNHEY and CDR2 as SMNVEV (reference sequence). V lost 5 bases to trimming and J lost 7 bases, with 11 bases between them. CDR3 length: 12 residues. CDR3 DNA: TGTGCCAGCAGTCCTCAGTCTGTTGAAGCTTTCTTT. This codes for CASSPQSVEAFF.

The rearrangement joins TRBV30 to TRBJ1-2; TRBD1 might be the D (5 bases). The CDR3 has 13 amino acids. V dropped 2 bases and J dropped 0 bases, with 7 bases sitting between them. In germline, CDR1 is GTSNPN, CDR2 SVGIG (reference sequence). DNA of the CDR3: TGTGCCTGGAGTCCGGGGGCTAACTATGGCTACACCTTC. Its protein product is CAWSPGANYGYTF.

This chain links TRBV16 with TRBJ2-3; D perhaps matches TRBD1 (6 bases). Trimming pared 4 bases from V and 0 bases from J, leaving 11 bases between. There are 15 residues in the CDR3. The germline V gene encodes CDR1 KGHSY and CDR2 FQNENV. The CDR3 bases are TGTGCCAGCAGCCGAAACAGGGTTAGCACAGATACGCAGTATTTT. This encodes CASSRNRVSTDTQYF.

V usage is TRBV27 and J usage is TRBJ2-1; D not certain. This CDR3 spans 16 amino acids. Trimming cost V 5 bases and J 2 bases, with 16 bases left between them. CDR1 is MNHEY, CDR2 SMNVEV, per germline (reference sequence). DNA for the CDR3: TGTGCCAGCAGTCCCCTCCTGTCGGACCCCTACAATGAGCAGTTCTTC. This translates into CASSPLLSDPYNEQFF.

J is TRBJ1-4 and V is TRBV18; 7 nucleotides agree with TRBD1. This CDR3 has 15 residues. The junction had 11 bases not matched to a gene; V was cut back by 6 bases and J by 7 bases. Germline CDR1 and CDR2: KGHSH and LQKENI. The CDR3 nucleotides are TGTGCCAGCTCGCGCGAACAGGGGAGGGGTGAAAAACTGTTTTTT. Translating it yields CASSREQGRGEKLFF.

The chain uses TRBV28 and TRBJ2-7; 9 positions match TRBD2. This CDR3 region has 15 residues. V lost 3 bases, J lost 3 bases, and 6 bases stayed unmatched. Germline values: CDR1 MDHEN, CDR2 SYDVKM. The CDR3 region is CASSFSGRKNYEQYF. In DNA, the CDR3 is TGTGCCAGCAGTTTCAGCGGGAGGAAGAACTACGAGCAGTACTTC.